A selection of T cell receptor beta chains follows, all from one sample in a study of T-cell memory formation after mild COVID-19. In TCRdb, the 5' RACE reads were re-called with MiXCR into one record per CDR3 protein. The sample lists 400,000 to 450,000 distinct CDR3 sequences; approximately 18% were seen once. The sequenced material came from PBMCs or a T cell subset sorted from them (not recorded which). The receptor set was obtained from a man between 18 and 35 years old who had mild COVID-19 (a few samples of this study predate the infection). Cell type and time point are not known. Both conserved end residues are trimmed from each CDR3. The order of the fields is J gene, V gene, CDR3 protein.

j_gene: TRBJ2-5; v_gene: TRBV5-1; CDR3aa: ASSPSDLETQY
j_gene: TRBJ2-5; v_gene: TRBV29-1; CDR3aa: SVEVRVGAQY
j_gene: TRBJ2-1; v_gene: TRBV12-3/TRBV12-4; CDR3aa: ASRLYGHNEQF
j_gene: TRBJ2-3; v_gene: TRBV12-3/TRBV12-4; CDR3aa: ASSPTGPTSTDTQY
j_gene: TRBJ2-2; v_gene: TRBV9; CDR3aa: ASSGPQRGNTGELF
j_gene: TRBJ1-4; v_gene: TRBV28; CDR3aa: ASSRVGYGEKLF
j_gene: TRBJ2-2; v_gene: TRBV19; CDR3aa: ASSMLSASYTGELF
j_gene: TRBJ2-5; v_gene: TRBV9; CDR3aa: ASSVGSAMETQY
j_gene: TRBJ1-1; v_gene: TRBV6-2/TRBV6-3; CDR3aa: ASSHLSGPLGPRTEAF
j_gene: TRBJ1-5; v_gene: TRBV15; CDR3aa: ATSRDRGAGQPQH
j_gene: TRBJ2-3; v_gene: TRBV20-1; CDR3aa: SASAGWTGLAGPISLSTDTQY
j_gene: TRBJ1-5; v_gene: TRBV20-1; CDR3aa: SAPGQGPGNQPQH
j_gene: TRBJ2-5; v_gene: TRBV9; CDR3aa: ASSHSGETQY
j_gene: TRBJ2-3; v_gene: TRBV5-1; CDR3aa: ASSLGRDTQY
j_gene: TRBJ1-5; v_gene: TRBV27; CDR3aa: ASGSPSQPQH
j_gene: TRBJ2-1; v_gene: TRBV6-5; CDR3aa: ASGGSGSYNEQF
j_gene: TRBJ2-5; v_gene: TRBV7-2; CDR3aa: ASSSPDRALKTQY
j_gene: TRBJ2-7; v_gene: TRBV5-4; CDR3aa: ASSFTDEQY
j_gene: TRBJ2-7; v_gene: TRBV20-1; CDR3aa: SARDRGSARSQY
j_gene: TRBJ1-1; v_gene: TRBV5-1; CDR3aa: ASSRPGRENTEAF
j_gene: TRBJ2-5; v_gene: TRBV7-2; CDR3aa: ASSARLAGFQETQY
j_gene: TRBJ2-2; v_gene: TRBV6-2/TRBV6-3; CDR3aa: ASSFAGGSRTGELF
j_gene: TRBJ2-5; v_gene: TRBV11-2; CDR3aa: ASSRTSGGVETQY
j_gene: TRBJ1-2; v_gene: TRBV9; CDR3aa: ASSPRDLWNIHGYT
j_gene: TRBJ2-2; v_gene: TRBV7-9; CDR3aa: ASSLEGSNTGELF
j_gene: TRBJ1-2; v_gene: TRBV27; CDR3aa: ASLSIRGYT
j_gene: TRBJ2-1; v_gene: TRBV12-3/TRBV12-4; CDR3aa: ASCRPLGENEQF
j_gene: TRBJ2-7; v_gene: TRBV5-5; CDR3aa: ASSLGQGYHEQY
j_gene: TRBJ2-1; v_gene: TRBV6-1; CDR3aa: ASSEGQGPTYNEQF
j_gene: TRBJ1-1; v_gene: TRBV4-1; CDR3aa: ASSQGTEMNTEAF
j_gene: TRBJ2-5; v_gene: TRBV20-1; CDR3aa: SARVAETQY
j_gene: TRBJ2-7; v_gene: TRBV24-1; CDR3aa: ATSDFDTYEQY
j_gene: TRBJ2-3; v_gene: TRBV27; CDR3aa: ASSFIGSDTQY
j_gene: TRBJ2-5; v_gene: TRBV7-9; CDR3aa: ASSLTDRGETQY
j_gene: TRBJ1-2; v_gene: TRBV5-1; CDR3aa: ASSLAIGQDGYT
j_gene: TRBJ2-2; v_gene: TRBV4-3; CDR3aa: ASSQEGGTGVTGELF
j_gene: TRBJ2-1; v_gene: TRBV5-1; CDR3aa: ASIFGTGGNEQF
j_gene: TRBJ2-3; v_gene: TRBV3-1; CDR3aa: ASSLTSGTARGTDTQY
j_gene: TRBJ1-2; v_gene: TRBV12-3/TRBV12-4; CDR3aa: ASSLTNIGGYT